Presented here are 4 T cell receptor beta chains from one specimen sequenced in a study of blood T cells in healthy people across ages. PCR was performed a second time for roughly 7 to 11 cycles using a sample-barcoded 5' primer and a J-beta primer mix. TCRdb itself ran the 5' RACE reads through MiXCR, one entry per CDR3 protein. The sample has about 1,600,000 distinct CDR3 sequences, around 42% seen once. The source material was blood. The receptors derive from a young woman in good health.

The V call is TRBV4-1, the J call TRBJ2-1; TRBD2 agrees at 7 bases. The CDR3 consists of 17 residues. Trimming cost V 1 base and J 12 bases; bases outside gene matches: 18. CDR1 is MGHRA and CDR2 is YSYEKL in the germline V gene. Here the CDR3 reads CASSQAVWEGPFGGQFF. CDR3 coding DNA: TGCGCCAGCAGCCAAGCTGTATGGGAGGGCCCCTTCGGTGGGCAGTTCTTC.

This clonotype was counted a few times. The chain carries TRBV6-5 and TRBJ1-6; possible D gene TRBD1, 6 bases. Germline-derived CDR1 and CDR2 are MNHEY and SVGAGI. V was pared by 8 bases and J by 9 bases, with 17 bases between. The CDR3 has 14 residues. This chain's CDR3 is CASGISGTSSPLHF. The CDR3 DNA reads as TGTGCCAGCGGGATATCAGGGACAAGTTCACCCCTCCACTTT.

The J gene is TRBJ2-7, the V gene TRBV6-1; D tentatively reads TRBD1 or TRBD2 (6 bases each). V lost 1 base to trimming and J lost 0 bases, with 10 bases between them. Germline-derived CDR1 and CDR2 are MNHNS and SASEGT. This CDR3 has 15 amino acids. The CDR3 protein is CASSEVGGPSYEQYF. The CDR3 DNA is TGTGCCAGCAGTGAAGTGGGGGGCCCCTCCTACGAGCAGTACTTC.

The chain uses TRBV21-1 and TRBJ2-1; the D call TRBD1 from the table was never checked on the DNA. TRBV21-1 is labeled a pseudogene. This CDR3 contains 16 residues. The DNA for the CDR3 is TGTGCCAGCAGCAGTCACGGGAGGAGCTCCTACAATGAGCAGTTCTTC. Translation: CASSSHGRSSYNEQFF.